This T cell receptor (beta chain) is drawn from a study of post-analysis software for immune sequencing data. On the study more broadly: Disease courses included relapsing-remitting, secondary progressive and progressive-relapsing multiple sclerosis. Study-wide results and limits: Patients showed TRBV5-6, TRBV5-1 and TRBV20-1 among five TRBV segments more frequent than in controls. In multiple sclerosis, normalized Chao1 diversity was significantly below that of controls. Samples made in the same batch grouped tightly together by F measure.

The CDR3 totals 14 residues. The germline V gene encodes CDR1 KGHDR and CDR2 SFDVKD. V shed 6 bases and J shed 2 bases, with 11 bases lying between them. Note on this clonotype: What it binds is unknown.

Prepared TCR beta cDNA libraries contained unique molecular identifiers. The authors obtained roughly 0.5 million cDNA molecules from approximately 1 to 10 million T cells. TCRdb re-called the PCR reads through MiXCR, storing one row per CDR3 protein. The sample holds around 710,000 distinct CDR3 sequences, around 42% seen once. The chain has TRBV24-1 and TRBJ2-3; D gene uncertain. Sequencing was carried out using blood. This TCR derives from a girl aged 10-17 years with multiple sclerosis. The DNA of the CDR3 is TGTGCCACCAGTCTCCGGGCCGACACAGATACGCAGTATTTT. This encodes CATSLRADTDTQYF.